This record concerns one T cell receptor beta chain sequence. This entry belongs to a study of T-cell memory formation after mild COVID-19. Across the study: TCR clusters were largely donor specific.

Using constant-segment primers, 5'RACE produced TCR alpha and TCR beta cDNA libraries carrying sample barcodes and UMIs. Via MiXCR, TCRdb re-called the 5' RACE reads, giving one row per CDR3 protein. The table shows approximately 30,000 distinct CDR3 sequences, with around 8% occurring only once. Germline V lookup: CDR1 KGHDR, CDR2 SFDVKD. V lost 7 bases and J lost 6, with 14 bases in between. The CDR3 spans 14 residues. Sequenced input: PBMCs or a T cell subset sorted from them (not recorded which). This sequence originates from a young man who had mild COVID-19 (a few samples of this study predate the infection). Cell type and time point are not known. The chain couples TRBV24-1 to TRBJ2-2; no clear D gene. In DNA, the CDR3 is TGTGCCACCAGATCGGCTAGGCAGGCCGGGGAGCTGTTTTTT. This codes for CATRSARQAGELFF.